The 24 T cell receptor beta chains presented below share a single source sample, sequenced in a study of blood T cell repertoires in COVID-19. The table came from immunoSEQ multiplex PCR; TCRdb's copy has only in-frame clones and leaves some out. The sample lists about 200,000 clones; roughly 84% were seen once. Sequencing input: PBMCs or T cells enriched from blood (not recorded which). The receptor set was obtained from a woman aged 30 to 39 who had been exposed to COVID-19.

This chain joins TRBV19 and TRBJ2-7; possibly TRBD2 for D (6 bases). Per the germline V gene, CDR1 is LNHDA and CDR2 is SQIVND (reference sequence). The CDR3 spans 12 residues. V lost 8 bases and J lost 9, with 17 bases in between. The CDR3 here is CASSRRDQPQYF. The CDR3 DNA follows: TGTGCCAGTTCTCGGAGGGACCAACCGCAGTACTTC.

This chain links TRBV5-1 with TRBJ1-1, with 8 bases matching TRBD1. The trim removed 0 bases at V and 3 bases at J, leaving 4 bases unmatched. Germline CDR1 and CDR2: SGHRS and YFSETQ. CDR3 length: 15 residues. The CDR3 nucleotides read TGCGCCAGCAGCTTGGCAGGGGGCATTCACACTGAAGCTTTCTTT. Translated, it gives CASSLAGGIHTEAFF.

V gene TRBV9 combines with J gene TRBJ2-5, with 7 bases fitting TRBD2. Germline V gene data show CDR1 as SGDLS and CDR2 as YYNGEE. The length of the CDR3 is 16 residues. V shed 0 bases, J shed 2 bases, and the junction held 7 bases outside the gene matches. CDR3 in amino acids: CASSVARGGLQETQYF. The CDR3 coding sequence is TGTGCCAGCAGCGTAGCTCGCGGGGGTCTACAAGAGACCCAGTACTTC.

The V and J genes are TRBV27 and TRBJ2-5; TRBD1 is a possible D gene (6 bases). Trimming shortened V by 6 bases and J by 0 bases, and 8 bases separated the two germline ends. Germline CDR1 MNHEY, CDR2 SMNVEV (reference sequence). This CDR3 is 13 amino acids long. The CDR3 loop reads CASRQGYQETQYF. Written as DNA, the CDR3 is TGTGCCAGCAGACAGGGATACCAAGAGACCCAGTACTTC.

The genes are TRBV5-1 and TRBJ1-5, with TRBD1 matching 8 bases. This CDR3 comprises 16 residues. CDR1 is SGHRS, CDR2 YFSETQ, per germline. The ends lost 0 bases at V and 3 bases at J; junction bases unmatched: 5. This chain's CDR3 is CASSLEDRAFNQPQHF. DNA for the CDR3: TGCGCCAGCAGCTTGGAGGACAGGGCATTCAATCAGCCCCAGCATTTT.

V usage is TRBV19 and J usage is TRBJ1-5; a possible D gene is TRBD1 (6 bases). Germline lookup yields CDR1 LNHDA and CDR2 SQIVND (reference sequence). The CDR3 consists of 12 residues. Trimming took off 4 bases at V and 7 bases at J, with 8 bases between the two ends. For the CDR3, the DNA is TGTGCCAGTAGTACGGGGGGCCAGCCCCAGCATTTT. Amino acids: CASSTGGQPQHF. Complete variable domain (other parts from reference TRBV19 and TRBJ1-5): DGGITQSPKYLFRKEGQNVTLSCEQNLNHDAMYWYRQDPGQGLRLIYYSQIVNDFQKGDIAEGYSVSREKKESFPLTVTSAQKNPTAFYLCASSTGGQPQHFGDGTRLSIL.

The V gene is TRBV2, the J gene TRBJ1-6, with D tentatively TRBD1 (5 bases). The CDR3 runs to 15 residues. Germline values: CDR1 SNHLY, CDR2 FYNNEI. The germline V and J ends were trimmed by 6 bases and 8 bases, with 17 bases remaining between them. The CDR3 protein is CASRGGTVDDSPLHF. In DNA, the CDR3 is TGTGCCAGCAGGGGCGGGACCGTAGACGATTCACCCCTCCACTTT.

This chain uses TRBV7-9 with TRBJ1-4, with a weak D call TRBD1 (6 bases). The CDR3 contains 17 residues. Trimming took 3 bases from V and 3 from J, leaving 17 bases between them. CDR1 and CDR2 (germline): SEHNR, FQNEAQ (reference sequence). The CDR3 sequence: CASSFTGTGMSNEKLFF. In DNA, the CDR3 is TGTGCCAGCAGCTTTACCGGAACAGGGATGTCTAATGAAAAACTGTTTTTT.

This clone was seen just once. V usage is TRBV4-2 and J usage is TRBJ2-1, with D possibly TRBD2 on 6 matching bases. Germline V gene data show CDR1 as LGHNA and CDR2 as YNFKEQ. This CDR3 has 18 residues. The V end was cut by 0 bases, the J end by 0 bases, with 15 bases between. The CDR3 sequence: CASSQEPRRESSYNEQFF. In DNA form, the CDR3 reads TGTGCCAGCAGCCAAGAACCTCGGAGGGAAAGCTCCTACAATGAGCAGTTCTTC.

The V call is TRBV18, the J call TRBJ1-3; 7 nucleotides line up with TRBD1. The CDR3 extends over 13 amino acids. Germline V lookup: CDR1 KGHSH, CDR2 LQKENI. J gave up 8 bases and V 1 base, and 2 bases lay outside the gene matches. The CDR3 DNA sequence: TGTGCCAGCTCACCACAGGGGGCGGACACCATATATTTT. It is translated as CASSPQGADTIYF. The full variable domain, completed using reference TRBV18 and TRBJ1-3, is NAGVMQNPRHLVRRRGQEARLRCSPMKGHSHVYWYRQLPEEGLKFMVYLQKENIIDESGMPKERFSAEFPKEGPSILRIQQVVRGDSAAYFCASSPQGADTIYFGEGSWLTVV.

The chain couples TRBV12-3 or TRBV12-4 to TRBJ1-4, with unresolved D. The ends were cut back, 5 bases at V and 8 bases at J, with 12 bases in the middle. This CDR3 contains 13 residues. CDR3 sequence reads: CASSASGSEKLFF. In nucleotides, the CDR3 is TGTGCCAGCAGTGCCTCCGGGAGCGAAAAACTGTTTTTT.

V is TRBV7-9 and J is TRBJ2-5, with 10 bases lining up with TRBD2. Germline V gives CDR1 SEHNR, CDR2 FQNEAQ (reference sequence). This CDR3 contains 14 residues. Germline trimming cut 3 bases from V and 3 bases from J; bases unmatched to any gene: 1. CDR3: CASSLGTSEETQYF. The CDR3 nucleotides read TGTGCCAGCAGCTTGGGGACTAGCGAAGAGACCCAGTACTTC.

CDR3 loop: CASSPLGHPNTEAFF. The CDR3 region has the DNA TGCGCCAGCAGCCCTCTGGGACACCCGAACACTGAAGCTTTCTTT. The gene calls are TRBV4-1 and TRBJ1-1; perhaps TRBD1 as D (6 bases). The CDR3 totals 15 residues. With 4 bases removed from V and 1 base from J, the gap between germline ends came to 13 bases. CDR1 and CDR2 (germline): MGHRA, YSYEKL.

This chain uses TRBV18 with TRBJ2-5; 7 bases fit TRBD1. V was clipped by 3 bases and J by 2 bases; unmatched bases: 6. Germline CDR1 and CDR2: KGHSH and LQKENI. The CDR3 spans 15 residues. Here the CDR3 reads CASSPPTGVQETQYF. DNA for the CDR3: TGTGCCAGCTCACCCCCAACAGGGGTTCAAGAGACCCAGTACTTC.

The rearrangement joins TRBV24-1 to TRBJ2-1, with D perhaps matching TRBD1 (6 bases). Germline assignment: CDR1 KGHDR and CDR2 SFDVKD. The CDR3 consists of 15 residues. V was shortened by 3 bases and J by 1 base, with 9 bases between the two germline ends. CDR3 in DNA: TGTGCCACCAGTGATCAAGGGGGTTCCTACAATGAGCAGTTCTTC. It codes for CATSDQGGSYNEQFF.

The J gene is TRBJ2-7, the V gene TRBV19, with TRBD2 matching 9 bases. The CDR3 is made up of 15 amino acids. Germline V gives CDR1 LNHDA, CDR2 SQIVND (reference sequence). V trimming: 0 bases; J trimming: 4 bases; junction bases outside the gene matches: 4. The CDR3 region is CASSIDPSGAYEQYF. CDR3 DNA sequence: TGTGCCAGTAGTATAGATCCTAGCGGGGCTTACGAGCAGTACTTC.

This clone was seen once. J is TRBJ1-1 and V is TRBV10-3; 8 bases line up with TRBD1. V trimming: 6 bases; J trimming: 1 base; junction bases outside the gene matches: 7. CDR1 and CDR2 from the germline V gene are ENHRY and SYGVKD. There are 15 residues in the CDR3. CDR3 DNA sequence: TGTGCCATCAGCCTCGGACAGGGTACGAACACTGAAGCTTTCTTT. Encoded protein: CAISLGQGTNTEAFF.

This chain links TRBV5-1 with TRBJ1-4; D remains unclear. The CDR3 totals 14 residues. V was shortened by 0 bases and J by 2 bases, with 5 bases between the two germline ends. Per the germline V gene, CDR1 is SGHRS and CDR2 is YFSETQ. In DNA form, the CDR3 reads TGCGCCAGCAGCTTGGGAGGGACTAATGAAAAACTGTTTTTT. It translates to CASSLGGTNEKLFF.

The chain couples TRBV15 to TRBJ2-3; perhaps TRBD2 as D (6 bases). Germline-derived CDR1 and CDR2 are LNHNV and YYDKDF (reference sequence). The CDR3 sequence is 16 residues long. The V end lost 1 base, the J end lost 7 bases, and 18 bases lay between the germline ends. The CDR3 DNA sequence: TGTGCCACCAGCAGAGTACGGGGTGGGGGGTCAAATACGCAGTATTTT. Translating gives CATSRVRGGGSNTQYF. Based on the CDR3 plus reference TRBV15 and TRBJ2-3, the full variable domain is DAMVIQNPRYQVTQFGKPVTLSCSQTLNHNVMYWYQQKSSQAPKLLFHYYDKDFNNEADTPDNFQSRRPNTSFCFLDIRSPGLGDTAMYLCATSRVRGGGSNTQYFGPGTRLTVL.

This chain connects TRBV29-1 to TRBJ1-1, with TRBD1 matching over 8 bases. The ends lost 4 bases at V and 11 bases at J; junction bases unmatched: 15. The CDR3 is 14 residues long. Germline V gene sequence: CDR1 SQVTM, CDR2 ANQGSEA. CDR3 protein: CSVVGRGLRLGAFF. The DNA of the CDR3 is TGCAGCGTTGTGGGCAGGGGGCTGCGGCTGGGCGCTTTCTTT.

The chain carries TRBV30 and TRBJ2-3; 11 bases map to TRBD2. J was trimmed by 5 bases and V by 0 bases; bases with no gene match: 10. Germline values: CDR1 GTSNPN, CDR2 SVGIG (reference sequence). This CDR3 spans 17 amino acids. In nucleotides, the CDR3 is TGTGCCTGGAGTGTAGGACTAGCGGGCCGGCCAATAGATACGCAGTATTTT. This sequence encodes CAWSVGLAGRPIDTQYF.

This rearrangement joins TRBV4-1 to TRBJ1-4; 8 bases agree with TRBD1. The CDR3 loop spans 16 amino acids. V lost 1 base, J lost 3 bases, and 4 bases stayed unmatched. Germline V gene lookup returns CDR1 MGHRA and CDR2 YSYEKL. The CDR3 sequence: CASSQGRGLSNEKLFF. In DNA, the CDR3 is TGCGCCAGCAGCCAAGGCAGGGGGCTGTCTAATGAAAAACTGTTTTTT.

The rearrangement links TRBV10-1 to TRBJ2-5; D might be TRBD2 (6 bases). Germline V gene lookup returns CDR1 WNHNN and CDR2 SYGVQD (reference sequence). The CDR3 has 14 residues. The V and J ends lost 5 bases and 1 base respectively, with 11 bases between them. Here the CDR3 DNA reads TGCGCCAGCAGTCCTGGGGGGTCCCAAGAGACCCAGTACTTC. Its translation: CASSPGGSQETQYF.

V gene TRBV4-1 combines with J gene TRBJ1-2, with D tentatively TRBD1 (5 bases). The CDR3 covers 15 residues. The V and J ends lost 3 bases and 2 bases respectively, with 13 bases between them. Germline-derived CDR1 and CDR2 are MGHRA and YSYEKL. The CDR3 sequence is CASSHNLQGNYGYTF. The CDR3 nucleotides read TGCGCCAGCAGCCATAATCTCCAGGGAAACTATGGCTACACCTTC.